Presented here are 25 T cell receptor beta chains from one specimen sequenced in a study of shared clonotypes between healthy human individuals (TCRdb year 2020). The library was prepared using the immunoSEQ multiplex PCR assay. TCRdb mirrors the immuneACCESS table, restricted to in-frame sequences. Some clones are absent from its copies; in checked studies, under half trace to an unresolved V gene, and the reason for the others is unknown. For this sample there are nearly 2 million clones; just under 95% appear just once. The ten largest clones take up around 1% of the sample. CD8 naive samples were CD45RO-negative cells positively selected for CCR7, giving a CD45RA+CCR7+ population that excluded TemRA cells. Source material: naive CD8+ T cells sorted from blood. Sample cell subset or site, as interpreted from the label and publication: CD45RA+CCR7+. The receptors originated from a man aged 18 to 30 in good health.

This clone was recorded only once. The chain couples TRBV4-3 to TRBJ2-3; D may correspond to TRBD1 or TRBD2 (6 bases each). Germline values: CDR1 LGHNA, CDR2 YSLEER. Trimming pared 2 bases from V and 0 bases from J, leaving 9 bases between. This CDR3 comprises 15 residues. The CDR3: CASSQPGASTDTQYF. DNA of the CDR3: TGCGCCAGCAGCCAACCGGGGGCTAGCACAGATACGCAGTATTTT.

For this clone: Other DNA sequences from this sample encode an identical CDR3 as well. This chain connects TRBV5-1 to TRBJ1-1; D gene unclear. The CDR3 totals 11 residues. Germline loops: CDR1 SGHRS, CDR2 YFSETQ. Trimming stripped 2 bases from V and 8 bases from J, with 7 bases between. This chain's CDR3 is CASSFGPEAFF. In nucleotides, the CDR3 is TGCGCCAGCAGCTTTGGTCCAGAAGCTTTCTTT.

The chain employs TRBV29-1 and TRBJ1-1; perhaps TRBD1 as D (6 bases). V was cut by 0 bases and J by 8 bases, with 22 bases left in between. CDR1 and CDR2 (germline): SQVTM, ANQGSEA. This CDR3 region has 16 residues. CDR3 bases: TGCAGCGTTGAAGACCCCGACGGGGGCCCCTTTTCGGAAGCTTTCTTT. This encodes CSVEDPDGGPFSEAFF.

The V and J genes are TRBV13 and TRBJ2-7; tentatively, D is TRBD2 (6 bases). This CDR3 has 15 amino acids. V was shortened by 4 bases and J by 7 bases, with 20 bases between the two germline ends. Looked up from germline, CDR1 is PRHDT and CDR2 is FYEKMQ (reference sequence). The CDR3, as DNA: TGTGCCAGCAGCTCTGGAACCGGGACTCCCTTGGAGCAGTACTTC. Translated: CASSSGTGTPLEQYF. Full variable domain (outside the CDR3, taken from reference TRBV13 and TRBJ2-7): AAGVIQSPRHLIKEKRETATLKCYPIPRHDTVYWYQQGPGQDPQFLISFYEKMQSDKGSIPDRFSAQQFSDYHSELNMSSLELGDSALYFCASSSGTGTPLEQYFGPGTRLTVT.

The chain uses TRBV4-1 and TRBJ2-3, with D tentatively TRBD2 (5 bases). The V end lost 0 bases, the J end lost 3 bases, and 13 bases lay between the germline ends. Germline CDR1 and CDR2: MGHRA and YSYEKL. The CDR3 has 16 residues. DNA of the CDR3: TGCGCCAGCAGCCAAGAGGGCTATCCGGGGACAGATACGCAGTATTTT. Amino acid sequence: CASSQEGYPGTDTQYF.

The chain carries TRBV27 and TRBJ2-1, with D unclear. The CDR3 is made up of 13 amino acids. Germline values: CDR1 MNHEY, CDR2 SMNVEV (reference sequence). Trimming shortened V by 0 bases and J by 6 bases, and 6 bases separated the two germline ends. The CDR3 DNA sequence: TGTGCCAGCAGTTTATCCAACTCCAATGAGCAGTTCTTC. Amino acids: CASSLSNSNEQFF.

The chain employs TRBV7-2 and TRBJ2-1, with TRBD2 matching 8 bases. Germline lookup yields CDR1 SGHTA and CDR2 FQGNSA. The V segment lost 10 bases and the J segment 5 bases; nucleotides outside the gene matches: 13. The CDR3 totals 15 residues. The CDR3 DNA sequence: TGTGCCACCGACAACCCGACTAGCGCCCACAATGAGCAGTTCTTC. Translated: CATDNPTSAHNEQFF. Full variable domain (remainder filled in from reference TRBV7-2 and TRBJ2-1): GAGVSQSPSNKVTEKGKDVELRCDPISGHTALYWYRQSLGQGLEFLIYFQGNSAPDKSGLPSDRFSAERTGGSVSTLTIQRTQQEDSAVYLCATDNPTSAHNEQFFGPGTRLTVL.

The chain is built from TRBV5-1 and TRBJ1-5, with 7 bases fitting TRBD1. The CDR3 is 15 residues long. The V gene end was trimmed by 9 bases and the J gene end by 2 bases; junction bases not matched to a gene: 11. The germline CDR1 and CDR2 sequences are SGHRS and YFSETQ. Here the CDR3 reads CATPRGGTGNQPQHF. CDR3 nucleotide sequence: TGCGCCACCCCCAGGGGGGGTACCGGCAATCAGCCCCAGCATTTT.

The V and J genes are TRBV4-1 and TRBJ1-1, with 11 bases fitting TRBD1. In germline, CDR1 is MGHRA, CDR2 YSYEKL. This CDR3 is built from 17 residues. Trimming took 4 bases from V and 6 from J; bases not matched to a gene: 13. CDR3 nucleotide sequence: TGCGCCAGCAGCCTCCGGGTAGCTTTGGGACAGGGGGCTGAAGCTTTCTTT. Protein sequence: CASSLRVALGQGAEAFF.

The DNA of the CDR3 is TGTGCCAGCAGAACCCGGGACATCCGAGAAAATTCACCCCTCCACTTT. Translating gives CASRTRDIRENSPLHF. V and J are TRBV6-6 and TRBJ1-6; possibly TRBD1 for D (6 bases). Germline V gene data show CDR1 as MNHNY and CDR2 as SVGAGI (reference sequence). CDR3 length: 16 residues. The germline V and J ends were trimmed by 6 bases and 7 bases, with 19 bases remaining between them.

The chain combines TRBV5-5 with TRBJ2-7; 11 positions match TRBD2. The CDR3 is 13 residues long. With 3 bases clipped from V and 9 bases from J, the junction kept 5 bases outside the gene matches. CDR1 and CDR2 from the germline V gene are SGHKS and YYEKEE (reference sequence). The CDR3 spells CASSYGTSGRQYF. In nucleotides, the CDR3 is TGTGCCAGCAGCTACGGGACTAGCGGACGGCAGTACTTC.

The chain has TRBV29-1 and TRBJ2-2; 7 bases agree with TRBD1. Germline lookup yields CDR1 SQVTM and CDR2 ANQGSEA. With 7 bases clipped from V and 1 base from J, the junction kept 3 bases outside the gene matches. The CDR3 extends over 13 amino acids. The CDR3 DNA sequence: TGCAGCGCGGGACAGATGAACACCGGGGAGCTGTTTTTT. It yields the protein CSAGQMNTGELFF.

DNA of the CDR3: TGTGCCAGCTGTTCAGGACTACAAGAGACCCAGTACTTC. Its protein product is CASCSGLQETQYF. The J gene is TRBJ2-5, the V gene TRBV2, with TRBD2 as a possible D gene (6 bases). Germline CDR1 SNHLY, CDR2 FYNNEI. The CDR3 runs 13 residues. Trimming took off 8 bases at V and 2 bases at J, with 12 bases between the two ends.

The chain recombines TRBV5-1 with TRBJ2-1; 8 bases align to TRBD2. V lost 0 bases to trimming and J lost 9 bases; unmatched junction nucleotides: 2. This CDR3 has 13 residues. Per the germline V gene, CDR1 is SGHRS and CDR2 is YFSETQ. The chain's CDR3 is CASSLVAGLEQFF. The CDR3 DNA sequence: TGCGCCAGCAGCTTGGTAGCGGGACTTGAGCAGTTCTTC.

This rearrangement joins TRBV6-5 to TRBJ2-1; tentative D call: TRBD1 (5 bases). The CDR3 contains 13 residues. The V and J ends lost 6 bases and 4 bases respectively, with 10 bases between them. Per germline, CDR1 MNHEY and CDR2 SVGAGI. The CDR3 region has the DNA TGTGCCAGCAGCGACAGTAGATACAATGAGCAGTTCTTC. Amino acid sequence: CASSDSRYNEQFF.

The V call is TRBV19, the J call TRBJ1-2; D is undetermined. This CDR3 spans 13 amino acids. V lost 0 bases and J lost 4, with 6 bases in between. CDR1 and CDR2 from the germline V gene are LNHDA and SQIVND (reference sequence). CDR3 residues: CASSIDRFYGYTF. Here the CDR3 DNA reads TGTGCCAGTAGTATAGATCGATTCTATGGCTACACCTTC.

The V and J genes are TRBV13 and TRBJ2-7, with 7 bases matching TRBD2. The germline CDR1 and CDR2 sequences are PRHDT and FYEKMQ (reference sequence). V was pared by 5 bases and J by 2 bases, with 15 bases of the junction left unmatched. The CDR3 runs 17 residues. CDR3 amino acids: CASSPQGGRSETYEQYF. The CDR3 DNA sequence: TGTGCCAGCAGCCCGCAGGGAGGGCGGAGTGAGACCTACGAGCAGTACTTC.

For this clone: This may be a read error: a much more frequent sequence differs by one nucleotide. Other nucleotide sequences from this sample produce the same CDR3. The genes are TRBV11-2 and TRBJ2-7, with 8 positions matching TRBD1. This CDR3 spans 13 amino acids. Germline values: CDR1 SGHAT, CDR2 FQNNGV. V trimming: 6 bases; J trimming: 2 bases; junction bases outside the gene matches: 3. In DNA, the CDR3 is TGTGCCAGCAGTTTACAGGGGGCCTACGAGCAGTACTTC. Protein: CASSLQGAYEQYF.

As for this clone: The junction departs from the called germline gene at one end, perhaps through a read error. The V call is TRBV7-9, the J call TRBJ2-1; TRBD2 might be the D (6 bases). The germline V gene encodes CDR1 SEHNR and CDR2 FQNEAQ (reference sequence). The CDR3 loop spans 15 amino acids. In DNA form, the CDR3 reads TGTGCCAGCAGCGGACGACTAGACTCCAACAATGAGCAGTTCTTC. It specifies CASSGRLDSNNEQFF.

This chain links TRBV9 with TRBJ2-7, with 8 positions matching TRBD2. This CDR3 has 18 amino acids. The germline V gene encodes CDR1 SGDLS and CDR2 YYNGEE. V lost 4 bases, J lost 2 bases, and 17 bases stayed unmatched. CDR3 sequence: CASSPMPGLGPGAYEQYF. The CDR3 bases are TGTGCCAGCAGCCCGATGCCGGGACTAGGTCCAGGCGCCTACGAGCAGTACTTC.

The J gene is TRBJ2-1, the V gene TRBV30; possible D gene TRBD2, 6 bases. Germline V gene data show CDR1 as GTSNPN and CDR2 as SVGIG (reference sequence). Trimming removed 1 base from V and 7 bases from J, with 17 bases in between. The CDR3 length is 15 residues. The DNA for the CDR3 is TGTGCCTGGAGTGGGGGTTTGGCTAGCGTTAATGAGCAGTTCTTC. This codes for CAWSGGLASVNEQFF.

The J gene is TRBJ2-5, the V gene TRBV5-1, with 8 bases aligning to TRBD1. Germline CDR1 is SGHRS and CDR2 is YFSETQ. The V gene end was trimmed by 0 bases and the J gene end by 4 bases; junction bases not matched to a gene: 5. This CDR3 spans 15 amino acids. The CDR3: CASSLDRGVRETQYF. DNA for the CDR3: TGCGCCAGCAGCTTGGACAGGGGGGTACGAGAGACCCAGTACTTC.

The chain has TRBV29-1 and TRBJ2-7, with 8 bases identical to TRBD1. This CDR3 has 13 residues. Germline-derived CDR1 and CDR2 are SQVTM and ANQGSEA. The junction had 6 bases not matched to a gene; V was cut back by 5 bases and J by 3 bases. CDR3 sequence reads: CSVLDREDYEQYF. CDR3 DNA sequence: TGCAGCGTTTTGGACAGGGAGGACTACGAGCAGTACTTC.

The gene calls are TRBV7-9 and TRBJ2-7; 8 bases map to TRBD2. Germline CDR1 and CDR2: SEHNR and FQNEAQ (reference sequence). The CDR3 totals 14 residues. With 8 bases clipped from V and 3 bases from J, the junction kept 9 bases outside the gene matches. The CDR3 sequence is CASGGGTRFYEQYF. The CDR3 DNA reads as TGTGCCAGCGGTGGCGGGACTAGGTTCTACGAGCAGTACTTC.

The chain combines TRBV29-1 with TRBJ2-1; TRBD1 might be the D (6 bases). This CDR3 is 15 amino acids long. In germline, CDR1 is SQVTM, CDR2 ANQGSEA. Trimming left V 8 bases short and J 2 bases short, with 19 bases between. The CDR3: CSFPDAGAPYNEQFF. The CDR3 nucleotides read TGCAGCTTTCCGGACGCAGGGGCGCCCTACAATGAGCAGTTCTTC.